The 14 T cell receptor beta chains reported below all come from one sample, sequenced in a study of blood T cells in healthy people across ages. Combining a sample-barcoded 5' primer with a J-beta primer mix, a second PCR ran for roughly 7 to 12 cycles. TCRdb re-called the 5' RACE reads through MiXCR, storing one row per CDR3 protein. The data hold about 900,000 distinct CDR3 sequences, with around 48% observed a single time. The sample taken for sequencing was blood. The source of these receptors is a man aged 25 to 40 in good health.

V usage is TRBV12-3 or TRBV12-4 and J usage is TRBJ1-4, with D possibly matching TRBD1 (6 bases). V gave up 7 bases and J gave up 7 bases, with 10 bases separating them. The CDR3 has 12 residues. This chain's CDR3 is CASKRGSEKLFF. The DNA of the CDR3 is TGTGCCAGCAAGAGGGGGAGTGAAAAACTGTTTTTT.

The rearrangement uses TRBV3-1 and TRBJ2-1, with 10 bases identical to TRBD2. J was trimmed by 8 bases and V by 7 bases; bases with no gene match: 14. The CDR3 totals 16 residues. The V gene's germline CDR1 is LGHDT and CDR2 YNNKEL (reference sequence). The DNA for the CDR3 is TGTGCCAGCAACCAGCGACCGGGACTAGCGTCGTATGAGCAGTTCTTC. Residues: CASNQRPGLASYEQFF.

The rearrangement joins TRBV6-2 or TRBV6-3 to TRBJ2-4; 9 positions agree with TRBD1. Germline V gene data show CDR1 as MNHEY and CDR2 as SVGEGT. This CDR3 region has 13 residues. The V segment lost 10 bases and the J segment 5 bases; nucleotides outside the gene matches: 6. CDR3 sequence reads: CATHRTGENIQYF. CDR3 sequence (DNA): TGTGCCACCCACCGGACAGGGGAAAACATTCAGTACTTC.

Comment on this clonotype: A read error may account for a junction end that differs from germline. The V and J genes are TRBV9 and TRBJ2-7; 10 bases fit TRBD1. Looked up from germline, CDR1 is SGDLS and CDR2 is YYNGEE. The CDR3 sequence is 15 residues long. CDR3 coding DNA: TGTGCCGGCAGCGAGACAGGGGGCTTCTCGTACGAGCAGTACTTC. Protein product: CAGSETGGFSYEQYF.

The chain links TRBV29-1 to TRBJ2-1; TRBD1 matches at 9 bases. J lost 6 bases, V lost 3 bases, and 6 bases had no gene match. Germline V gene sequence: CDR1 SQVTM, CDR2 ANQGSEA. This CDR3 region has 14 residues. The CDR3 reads CSVDKGTGSNEQFF. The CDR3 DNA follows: TGCAGCGTTGACAAGGGGACAGGGTCCAATGAGCAGTTCTTC.

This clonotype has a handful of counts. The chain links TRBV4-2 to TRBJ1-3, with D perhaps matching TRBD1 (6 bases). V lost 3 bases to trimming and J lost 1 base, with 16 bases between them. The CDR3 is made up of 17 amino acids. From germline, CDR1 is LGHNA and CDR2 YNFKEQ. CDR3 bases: TGTGCCAGCAGCCAGAGGACAGAGCCTACTTCTGGAAACACCATATATTTT. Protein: CASSQRTEPTSGNTIYF.

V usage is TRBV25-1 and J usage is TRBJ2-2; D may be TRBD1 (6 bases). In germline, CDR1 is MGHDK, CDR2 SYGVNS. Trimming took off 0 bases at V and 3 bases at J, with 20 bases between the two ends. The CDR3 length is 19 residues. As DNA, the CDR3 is TGTGCCAGCAGTGAATATATAGCCAAAAGGGGGTTCGACACCGGGGAGCTGTTTTTT. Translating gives CASSEYIAKRGFDTGELFF.

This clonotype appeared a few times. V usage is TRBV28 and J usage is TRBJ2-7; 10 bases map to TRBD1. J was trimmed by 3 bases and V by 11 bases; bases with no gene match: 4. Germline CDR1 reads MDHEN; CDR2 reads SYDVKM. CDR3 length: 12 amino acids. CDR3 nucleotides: TGTGCCGCAAGGACAGGGGGCTACGAGCAGTACTTC. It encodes CAARTGGYEQYF. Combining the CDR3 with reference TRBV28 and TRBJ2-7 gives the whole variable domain DVKVTQSSRYLVKRTGEKVFLECVQDMDHENMFWYRQDPGLGLRLIYFSYDVKMKEKGDIPEGYSVSREKKERFSLILESASTNQTSMYLCAARTGGYEQYFGPGTRLTVT.

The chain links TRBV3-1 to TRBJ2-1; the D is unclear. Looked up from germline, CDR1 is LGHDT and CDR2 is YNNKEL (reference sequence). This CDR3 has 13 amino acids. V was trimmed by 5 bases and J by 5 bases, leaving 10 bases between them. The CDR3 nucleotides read TGTGCCAGCAGCTGGACGCCGAACAATGAGCAGTTCTTC. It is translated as CASSWTPNNEQFF.

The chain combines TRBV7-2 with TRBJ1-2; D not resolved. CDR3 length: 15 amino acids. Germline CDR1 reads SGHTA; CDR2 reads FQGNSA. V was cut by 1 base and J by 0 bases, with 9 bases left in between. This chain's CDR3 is CASSLGMGTNYGYTF. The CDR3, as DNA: TGTGCCAGCAGCTTAGGGATGGGGACTAACTATGGCTACACCTTC.

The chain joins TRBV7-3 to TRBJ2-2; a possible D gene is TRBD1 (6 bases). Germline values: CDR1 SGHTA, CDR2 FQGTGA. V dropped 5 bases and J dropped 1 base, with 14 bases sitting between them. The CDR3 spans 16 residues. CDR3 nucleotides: TGTGCCAGCAGCCAAAGGGGGACACTGAACACCGGGGAGCTGTTTTTT. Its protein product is CASSQRGTLNTGELFF.

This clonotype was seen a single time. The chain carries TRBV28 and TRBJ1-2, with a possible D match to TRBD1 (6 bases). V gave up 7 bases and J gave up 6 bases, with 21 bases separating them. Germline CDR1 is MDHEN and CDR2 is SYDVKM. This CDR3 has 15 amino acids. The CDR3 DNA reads TGTGCCAGCACCCCCGGAGGGGGGCGTTACCATGGCTACACCTTC. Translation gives CASTPGGGRYHGYTF.

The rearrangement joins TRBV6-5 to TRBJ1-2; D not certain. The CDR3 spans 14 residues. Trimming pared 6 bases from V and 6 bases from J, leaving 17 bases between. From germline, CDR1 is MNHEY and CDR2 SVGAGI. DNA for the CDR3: TGTGCCAGCAGGGCCGCCGAGGCAGAGGATGGCTACACCTTC. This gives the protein CASRAAEAEDGYTF.

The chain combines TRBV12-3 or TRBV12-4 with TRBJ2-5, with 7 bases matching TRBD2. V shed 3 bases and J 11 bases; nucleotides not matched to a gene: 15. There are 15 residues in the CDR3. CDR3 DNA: TGTGCCAGCAGTTTTACTAGCGCGACACACAATGAGCAGTACTTC. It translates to CASSFTSATHNEQYF.